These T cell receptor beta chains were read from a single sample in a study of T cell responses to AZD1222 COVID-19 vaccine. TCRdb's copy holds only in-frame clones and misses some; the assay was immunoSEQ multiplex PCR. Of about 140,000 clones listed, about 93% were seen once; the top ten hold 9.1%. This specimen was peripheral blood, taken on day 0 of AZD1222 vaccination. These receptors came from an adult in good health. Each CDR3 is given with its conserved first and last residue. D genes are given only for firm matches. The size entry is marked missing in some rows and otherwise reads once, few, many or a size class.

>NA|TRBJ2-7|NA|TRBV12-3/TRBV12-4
TGTGCCAGCAGTTTGAGGGGATGGTACGAGCAGTACTTC
CASSLRGWYEQYF
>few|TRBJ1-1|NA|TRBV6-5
TGTGCCAGCAGTCCCGGACGGAACACTGAAGCTTTCTTT
CASSPGRNTEAFF
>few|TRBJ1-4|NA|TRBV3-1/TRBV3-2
TGTGCCAGCAGCCAAGACCCTAGCGGACATTTGGTTGTGGATGGAAAACTGTTTTTT
CASSQDPSGHLVVDGKLFF
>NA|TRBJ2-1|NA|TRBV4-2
TGTGCCAGCAGCCCCCCGTCTGGTGGTGAGCAGTTCTTC
CASSPPSGGEQFF
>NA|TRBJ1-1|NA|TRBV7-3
TGTGCCAGCAGCTTTCAGGGTAGCTCTGAAGCTTTCTTT
CASSFQGSSEAFF
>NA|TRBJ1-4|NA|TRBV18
TGTGCCAGCTCACCTCAAGCTGGGGAAAAACTGTTTTTT
CASSPQAGEKLFF
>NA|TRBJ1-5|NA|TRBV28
TGTGCCAGCAGCCGTAATCAGCCCCAGCATTTT
CASSRNQPQHF
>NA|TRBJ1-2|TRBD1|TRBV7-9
TGTGCCAGCAGCTCAAGTGACTCAGGGGGCTATGGCTACACCTTC
CASSSSDSGGYGYTF
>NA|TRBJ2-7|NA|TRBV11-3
TGTGCCAGCAGCTTCGGCAGCTCCTACGAGCAGTACTTC
CASSFGSSYEQYF
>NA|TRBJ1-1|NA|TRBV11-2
TGTGCCAGCTATCCTGAAGCTTTCTTT
CASYPEAFF